The 6 T cell receptor beta chains below all came from one sample that was sequenced in a study of STAT5B mutations in CD4+ large granular lymphocyte leukemia. Measured with immunoSEQ multiplex PCR; TCRdb has only the in-frame clones, and not every one. Of 40,000 to 50,000 clones detected, 80% to 85% appear once; the ten largest clones hold about 0.33%. The sequencing sample was made of CD4+ T cells from blood buffy coats. The receptors were sampled from a human donor in good health.

V is TRBV5-4 and J is TRBJ2-2; 8 bases agree with TRBD2. J was trimmed by 7 bases and V by 6 bases; bases with no gene match: 14. Germline V gives CDR1 SGHNT, CDR2 YYREEE (reference sequence). There are 16 residues in the CDR3. In DNA form, the CDR3 reads TGTGCCAGCACCCCTTGGAGGGCGGGAGGTGGCGGGGAGCTGTTTTTT. This encodes CASTPWRAGGGGELFF.

This clone appeared a single time. Sequence at one end of the junction differs from germline and may be a read error. J is TRBJ1-1 and V is TRBV9; unclear D gene. From germline, CDR1 is SGDLS and CDR2 YYNGEE. There are 14 residues in the CDR3. CDR3 sequence reads: CAGSVVAGNTEAFF. CDR3 coding DNA: TGTGCCGGCAGCGTAGTTGCAGGGAACACTGAAGCTTTCTTT.

This chain joins TRBV10-3 and TRBJ1-5; TRBD1 agrees at 8 bases. CDR1 is ENHRY and CDR2 is SYGVKD in the germline V gene. The CDR3 contains 15 residues. Unmatched junction bases numbered 10, after V lost 11 bases and J lost 1 base. CDR3 residues: CAVINRGASNQPQHF. CDR3 in DNA: TGTGCCGTTATAAACAGGGGGGCCAGCAATCAGCCCCAGCATTTT.

The genes are TRBV5-6 and TRBJ2-5; weak D call: TRBD1 (6 bases). Germline V lookup: CDR1 SGHDT, CDR2 YYEEEE. V lost 4 bases, J lost 7 bases, and 17 bases lay in between. The CDR3 runs 14 residues. The CDR3 DNA reads TGTGCCAGCAGCCAAAACAGGGATGGGGCGACCCAGTACTTC. Encoded protein: CASSQNRDGATQYF.

V and J are TRBV2 and TRBJ1-4; TRBD1 agrees at 8 bases. CDR1 is SNHLY, CDR2 FYNNEI, per germline. The CDR3 is 15 amino acids. V lost 5 bases to trimming and J lost 8 bases; unmatched junction nucleotides: 10. The CDR3 DNA sequence: TGTGCCAGCAGTCTCTATCAGGGGGCGGAAGAAAAACTGTTTTTT. The encoded protein is CASSLYQGAEEKLFF.

The chain recombines TRBV6-4 with TRBJ1-3, with TRBD1 as a possible D gene (6 bases). Germline V lookup: CDR1 MRHNA, CDR2 SNTAGT. Trimming removed 0 bases at V and 0 bases at J, with 12 bases between. The CDR3 runs to 17 residues. The CDR3 spells CASSDSLRGVSGNTIYF. The CDR3 nucleotides read TGTGCCAGCAGTGACTCGTTGAGGGGGGTCTCTGGAAACACCATATATTTT.